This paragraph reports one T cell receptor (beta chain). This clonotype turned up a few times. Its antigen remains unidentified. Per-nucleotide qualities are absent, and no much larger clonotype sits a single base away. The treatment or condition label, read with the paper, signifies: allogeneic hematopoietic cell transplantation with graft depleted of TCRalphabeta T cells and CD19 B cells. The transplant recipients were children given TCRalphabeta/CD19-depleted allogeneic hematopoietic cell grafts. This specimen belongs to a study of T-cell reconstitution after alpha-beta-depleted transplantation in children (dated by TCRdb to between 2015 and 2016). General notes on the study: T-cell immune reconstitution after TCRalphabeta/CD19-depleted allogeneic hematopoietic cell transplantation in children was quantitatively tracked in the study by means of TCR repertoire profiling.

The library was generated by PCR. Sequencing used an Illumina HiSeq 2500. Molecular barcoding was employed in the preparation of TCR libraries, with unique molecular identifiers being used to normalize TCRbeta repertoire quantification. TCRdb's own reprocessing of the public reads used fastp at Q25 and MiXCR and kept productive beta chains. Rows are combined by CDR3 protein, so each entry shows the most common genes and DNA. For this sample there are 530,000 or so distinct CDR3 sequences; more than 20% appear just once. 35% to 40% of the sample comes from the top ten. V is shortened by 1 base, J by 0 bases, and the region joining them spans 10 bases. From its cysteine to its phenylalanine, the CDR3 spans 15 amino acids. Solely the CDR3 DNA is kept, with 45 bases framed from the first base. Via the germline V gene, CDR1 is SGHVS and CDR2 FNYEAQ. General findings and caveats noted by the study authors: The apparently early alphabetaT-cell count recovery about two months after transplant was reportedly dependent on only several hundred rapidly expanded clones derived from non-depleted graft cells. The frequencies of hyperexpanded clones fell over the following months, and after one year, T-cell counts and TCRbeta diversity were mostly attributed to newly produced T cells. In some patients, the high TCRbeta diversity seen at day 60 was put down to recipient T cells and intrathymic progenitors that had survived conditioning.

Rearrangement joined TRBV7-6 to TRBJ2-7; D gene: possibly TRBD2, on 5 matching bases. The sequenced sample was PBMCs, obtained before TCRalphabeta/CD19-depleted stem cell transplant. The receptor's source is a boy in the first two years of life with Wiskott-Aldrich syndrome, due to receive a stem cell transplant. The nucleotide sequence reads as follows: TGTGCCAGCAGCTTAGGAGGGAGAGGCTCCTACGAGCAGTACTTC. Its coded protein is CASSLGGRGSYEQYF. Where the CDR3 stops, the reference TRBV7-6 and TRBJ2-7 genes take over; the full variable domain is GAGVSQSPRYKVTKRGQDVALRCDPISGHVSLYWYRQALGQGPEFLTYFNYEAQQDKSGLPNDRFSAERPEGSISTLTIQRTEQRDSAMYRCASSLGGRGSYEQYFGPGTRLTVT.